The sequence of this TCR beta chain was determined in a study of OX40 agonist ivuxolimab in advanced cancers. V lost 5 bases to trimming and J lost 2 bases; unmatched junction nucleotides: 5. Germline V lookup: CDR1 LGHNA, CDR2 YNFKEQ. The CDR3 extends over 14 amino acids. Repertoires were generated with immunoSEQ multiplex PCR, while TCRdb's copy carries only in-frame clones and drops some. Found here are 75,000 to 100,000 clones, roughly 89% of them singletons; the top ten hold 0.5% to 0.55%. The sequenced sample was CD4+ or CD8+ T cells sorted from blood, obtained in a trial of the OX40 agonist ivuxolimab. This chain uses TRBV4-2 with TRBJ2-7; 8 bases are shared with TRBD1. This TCR came from an adult with an advanced solid tumor such as melanoma, head and neck, liver or kidney cancer. CDR3 in amino acids: CASSFLQGAYEQYF. CDR3 in DNA: TGTGCCAGCAGCTTTCTACAGGGGGCCTACGAGCAGTACTTC.